Listed here are 5 T cell receptor beta chains from one sample, sequenced in a study of blood T cells in healthy people across ages. Primers used in a second PCR of roughly 6 to 11 cycles were a sample-barcoded 5' primer and a J-beta primer mix. One entry per CDR3 protein results from TCRdb running MiXCR on the 5' RACE reads. The profile shows roughly 2 million distinct CDR3 sequences, about 50% of them singletons. The sample taken for sequencing was blood. These receptors all stem from a woman aged 40-49 years in good health.

J is TRBJ2-1 and V is TRBV7-2; D uncertain. The CDR3 runs 12 residues. Trimming removed 1 base at V and 13 bases at J, with 11 bases between. The V gene's germline CDR1 is SGHTA and CDR2 FQGNSA. CDR3 nucleotides: TGTGCCAGCAGCTTAGGGCAAACTGGACAGTTCTTC. It translates to CASSLGQTGQFF.

This clonotype was seen more than once but under ten times. The chain uses TRBV3-1 and TRBJ2-5; 8 nucleotides line up with TRBD2. The CDR3 extends over 15 amino acids. The germline V gene has CDR1 LGHDT and CDR2 YNNKEL (reference sequence). V lost 3 bases to trimming and J lost 5 bases; unmatched junction nucleotides: 8. The CDR3 coding sequence is TGTGCCAGCAGCCATCCCTACGGGGGGGAGGAGACCCAGTACTTC. This sequence encodes CASSHPYGGEETQYF.

The CDR3 DNA is TGTGCCAGCAGCTTAGTACCCTTACTAGCGGGGGGCTACAATGAGCAGTTCTTC. Its translation is CASSLVPLLAGGYNEQFF. This sequence joins TRBV7-6 and TRBJ2-1, with 12 bases matching TRBD2. The CDR3 runs to 18 residues. The germline CDR1 and CDR2 sequences are SGHVS and FNYEAQ. V was pared by 1 base and J by 3 bases, with 7 bases of the junction left unmatched.

The CDR3 DNA reads TGTGCCAGCCGACTGACAGGGACGAACAATGAGCAGTTCTTC. Amino acid sequence: CASRLTGTNNEQFF. The chain employs TRBV7-2 and TRBJ2-1, with 7 bases identical to TRBD1. The V gene end was trimmed by 8 bases and the J gene end by 5 bases; junction bases not matched to a gene: 9. The CDR3 has 14 residues. Per germline, CDR1 SGHTA and CDR2 FQGNSA.

The chain employs TRBV20-1 and TRBJ2-5, with D unclear. With 4 bases removed from V and 2 bases from J, the gap between germline ends came to 8 bases. Germline values: CDR1 DFQATT, CDR2 SNEGSKA (reference sequence). CDR3 length: 12 amino acids. In nucleotides, the CDR3 is TGCAGTGCTATTCTCGAACAAGAGACCCAGTACTTC. Translation: CSAILEQETQYF.